The 7 T cell receptor beta chains below all came from one sample that was sequenced in a study of blood T cell repertoires in COVID-19. The repertoire was sequenced with immunoSEQ multiplex PCR; TCRdb's copy has only in-frame clones and lacks some. In the table there are around 30,000 clones, about 85% of which are singletons. What was sequenced was peripheral blood. The receptor set was obtained from a human donor in a cohort sampled during active COVID-19.

The chain combines TRBV5-1 with TRBJ1-1; 8 bases agree with TRBD1. The CDR3 sequence is 14 residues long. CDR1 and CDR2 (germline): SGHRS, YFSETQ. The V gene end was trimmed by 1 base and the J gene end by 7 bases; junction bases not matched to a gene: 6. CDR3 sequence (DNA): TGCGCCAGCAGCTTGCAAGGACAGGGTAATGAAGCTTTCTTT. Amino acid sequence: CASSLQGQGNEAFF.

The rearrangement links TRBV12-5 to TRBJ2-1, with 7 bases identical to TRBD1. After removal of 9 bases from V and 4 bases from J, the junction contained 27 bases not matched to a gene. From germline, CDR1 is LGHNT and CDR2 FRNRAP. The CDR3 is made up of 20 amino acids. CDR3 coding DNA: TGTGCTAGACACCAGCTAACCGGGACAGCCTCTAAGGGGCCTTACAATGAGCAGTTCTTC. Its protein is CARHQLTGTASKGPYNEQFF.

For this clone: This sample includes further DNA sequences coding for the same CDR3. The genes are TRBV2 and TRBJ2-7; a weak D match, TRBD1 (6 bases). The CDR3 totals 12 residues. CDR1 SNHLY and CDR2 FYNNEI come from the germline V gene. The V end was cut by 4 bases, the J end by 4 bases, with 8 bases between. DNA of the CDR3: TGTGCCAGCAGTGGCCAGGGGTACGAGCAGTACTTC. As protein: CASSGQGYEQYF.

This chain joins TRBV5-4 and TRBJ2-2; 9 bases agree with TRBD1. Per germline, CDR1 SGHNT and CDR2 YYREEE (reference sequence). V lost 3 bases and J lost 2; bases outside the gene matches: 2. CDR3 length equals 15 residues. CDR3 amino acids: CASSWGQGNTGELFF. The CDR3 DNA reads TGTGCCAGCAGCTGGGGACAGGGCAACACCGGGGAGCTGTTTTTT.

The chain carries TRBV7-9 and TRBJ2-3; 14 positions agree with TRBD2. From germline, CDR1 is SEHNR and CDR2 FQNEAQ (reference sequence). Trimming cost V 5 bases and J 3 bases; bases outside gene matches: 1. CDR3 length equals 15 residues. CDR3 bases: TGTGCCAGCAGCGGGACTAGCGGGGGAACAGATACGCAGTATTTT. As protein: CASSGTSGGTDTQYF.

The chain links TRBV13 to TRBJ1-2, with 9 bases aligning to TRBD1. The length of the CDR3 is 15 residues. CDR1 is PRHDT and CDR2 is FYEKMQ in the germline V gene (reference sequence). V shed 2 bases, J shed 7 bases, and the junction held 8 bases outside the gene matches. This CDR3 reads CASSLPGQGGFGYTF. In nucleotides, the CDR3 is TGTGCCAGCAGCTTACCGGGACAGGGAGGTTTTGGCTACACCTTC. Using reference TRBV13 and TRBJ1-2 for the parts outside the CDR3, the full variable domain is AAGVIQSPRHLIKEKRETATLKCYPIPRHDTVYWYQQGPGQDPQFLISFYEKMQSDKGSIPDRFSAQQFSDYHSELNMSSLELGDSALYFCASSLPGQGGFGYTFGSGTRLTVV.

This clone was seen only once. The V and J genes are TRBV27 and TRBJ2-1; D possibly corresponds to TRBD1 (5 bases). Trimming cost V 5 bases and J 3 bases, with 11 bases left between them. This CDR3 spans 14 amino acids. Germline CDR1 reads MNHEY; CDR2 reads SMNVEV (reference sequence). CDR3 bases: TGTGCCAGCAGTCCCCAGACAGTCTACAATGAGCAGTTCTTC. As protein: CASSPQTVYNEQFF.